The 30 T cell receptor beta chains below come from one sample, sequenced in a study of naive and memory T cell subsets. These receptors have no identified antigens. The beta constant-region primer was an equimolar mix of two oligonucleotides covering TRBC1 and TRBC2. Nested alpha and beta constant-region primers with the SP2 primer drove four PCR rounds on ligated cDNA. TCRdb reprocessed the UMI-ligation and nested PCR reads with MiXCR, giving one entry per CDR3 protein. In the table there are 98,000 or so distinct CDR3 sequences, around 13% of which are singletons. Study outcomes and limitations: A few larger clonotypes appeared in naive repertoires, especially CD8, possibly memory cells re-expressing CD45RA.

Sequences were obtained from naive CD8+ T cells from blood. The receptors derive from a human donor in good health.

This clonotype was counted a few times. The chain combines TRBV19 with TRBJ2-2; perhaps TRBD1 as D (5 bases). This CDR3 has 14 amino acids. Trimming removed 3 bases from V and 6 bases from J, with 11 bases in between. The germline CDR1 and CDR2 sequences are LNHDA and SQIVND (reference sequence). The CDR3 coding sequence is TGTGCCAGTAGTATCGGTTCAGGGCCCGGGGAGCTGTTTTTT. Protein product: CASSIGSGPGELFF.

This rearrangement joins TRBV7-9 to TRBJ1-5, with 7 bases aligning to TRBD1. CDR1 is SEHNR, CDR2 FQNEAQ, per germline (reference sequence). V shed 1 base and J 3 bases; nucleotides not matched to a gene: 3. The CDR3 is made up of 15 amino acids. CDR3 sequence reads: CASSLEGAPNQPQHF. The CDR3 DNA sequence: TGTGCCAGCAGCTTAGAGGGGGCGCCCAATCAGCCCCAGCATTTT.

This clonotype was seen a handful of times. The chain uses TRBV19 and TRBJ2-1, with 9 nucleotides matching TRBD2. This CDR3 region has 15 residues. In germline, CDR1 is LNHDA, CDR2 SQIVND (reference sequence). With V trimmed by 5 bases and J by 3 bases, 5 bases remained unmatched. CDR3 nucleotide sequence: TGTGCCAGTAGTCAACTAGCGGGCTTCTACAATGAGCAGTTCTTC. It encodes CASSQLAGFYNEQFF.

This clonotype showed up just a few times. This chain connects TRBV7-8 to TRBJ1-1; D unresolved. With 5 bases removed from V and 2 bases from J, the gap between germline ends came to 12 bases. The CDR3 extends over 14 amino acids. CDR1 is SGHVS, CDR2 FQNEAQ, per germline. CDR3 sequence reads: CASSAGRGNTEAFF. CDR3 DNA: TGTGCCAGCAGCGCAGGACGGGGAAACACTGAAGCTTTCTTT.

This clonotype was seen repeatedly, ten times or more. The chain carries TRBV18 and TRBJ1-1; D ambiguous. Germline V gene data show CDR1 as KGHSH and CDR2 as LQKENI. The ends were cut back, 10 bases at V and 3 bases at J, with 12 bases in the middle. The CDR3 is 12 residues long. CDR3 in DNA: TGTGCCACCTCGACGTCGTACACTGAAGCTTTCTTT. The encoded protein is CATSTSYTEAFF.

This clonotype was observed a handful of times. The chain carries TRBV7-8 and TRBJ2-5, with D perhaps matching TRBD2 (7 bases). V gave up 3 bases and J gave up 4 bases, with 12 bases separating them. This CDR3 comprises 14 residues. Germline-derived CDR1 and CDR2 are SGHVS and FQNEAQ. In DNA, the CDR3 is TGTGCCAGCAGCTTGGGGGGGGCCACAGAGACCCAGTACTTC. Protein: CASSLGGATETQYF.

This clonotype was observed many times. J is TRBJ2-5 and V is TRBV29-1; 7 bases are shared with TRBD2. The CDR3 consists of 13 residues. The V segment lost 4 bases and the J segment 1 base; nucleotides outside the gene matches: 3. In germline, CDR1 is SQVTM, CDR2 ANQGSEA. DNA for the CDR3: TGCAGCGTTGTGGGGGGGATCCAAGAGACCCAGTACTTC. Translated, it gives CSVVGGIQETQYF.

The chain has TRBV27 and TRBJ2-1, with a tentative D call TRBD2 (5 bases). The CDR3 is 15 amino acids. V gave up 8 bases and J gave up 0 bases, with 14 bases separating them. CDR1 MNHEY and CDR2 SMNVEV come from the germline V gene (reference sequence). CDR3 loop: CASRRDQSSYNEQFF. Here the CDR3 DNA reads TGTGCCAGCCGCCGGGATCAGAGCTCCTACAATGAGCAGTTCTTC.

The V gene is TRBV3-1, the J gene TRBJ2-3, with 14 bases identical to TRBD2. This CDR3 comprises 16 residues. The germline gives CDR1 LGHDT, CDR2 YNNKEL (reference sequence). Germline trimming cut 1 base from V and 6 bases from J; bases unmatched to any gene: 3. This CDR3 reads CASSQGLAGGPDTQYF. The CDR3 region has the DNA TGTGCCAGCAGCCAAGGACTAGCGGGGGGGCCGGATACGCAGTATTTT.

This clonotype was seen a handful of times. The rearrangement joins TRBV20-1 to TRBJ2-3; 7 nucleotides match TRBD1. Trimming took 6 bases from V and 6 from J; bases not matched to a gene: 15. This CDR3 contains 15 residues. The germline V gene encodes CDR1 DFQATT and CDR2 SNEGSKA (reference sequence). CDR3: CSAPGQQPARDTQYF. The CDR3 nucleotides read TGCAGTGCCCCGGGACAGCAGCCGGCTAGGGATACGCAGTATTTT.

This clonotype appeared many times. The chain has TRBV12-3 or TRBV12-4 and TRBJ2-2, with D uncertain. This CDR3 is 13 amino acids long. Deletions cut 5 bases from V and 7 bases from J, with 11 bases between. Written as DNA, the CDR3 is TGTGCCAGCAGTCTTAAGGTCGGCGGGGAGCTGTTTTTT. It is translated as CASSLKVGGELFF.

This clonotype was counted at least ten times. The chain has TRBV11-2 and TRBJ2-3; D is undetermined. The germline CDR1 and CDR2 sequences are SGHAT and FQNNGV. The CDR3 has 12 amino acids. The ends were cut back, 3 bases at V and 12 bases at J, with 13 bases in the middle. CDR3 in amino acids: CASSFRVEKQYF. CDR3 in DNA: TGTGCCAGCAGCTTTCGAGTAGAGAAACAGTATTTT. Filled out from reference TRBV11-2 and TRBJ2-3, the complete variable domain reads EAGVAQSPRYKIIEKRQSVAFWCNPISGHATLYWYQQILGQGPKLLIQFQNNGVVDDSQLPKDRFSAERLKGVDSTLKIQPAKLEDSAVYLCASSFRVEKQYFGPGTRLTVL.

The table lists this clonotype with many counts. The chain links TRBV20-1 to TRBJ2-7; 9 bases map to TRBD2. This CDR3 is built from 18 residues. V lost 1 base and J lost 4; bases outside the gene matches: 17. Looked up from germline, CDR1 is DFQATT and CDR2 is SNEGSKA (reference sequence). The CDR3 is CSARGSHVGSGSLYEQYF. CDR3 sequence (DNA): TGCAGTGCTAGAGGGTCCCACGTGGGTAGCGGGAGTCTGTACGAGCAGTACTTC.

There are many counts of this clonotype. This chain uses TRBV13 with TRBJ2-3; TRBD1 is a possible D gene (5 bases). This CDR3 is built from 17 residues. Trimming left V 5 bases short and J 2 bases short, with 20 bases between. Germline V gene sequence: CDR1 PRHDT, CDR2 FYEKMQ (reference sequence). In DNA form, the CDR3 reads TGTGCCAGCAGCAAATGGGGTGGAACAGGCTACACAGATACGCAGTATTTT. Protein sequence: CASSKWGGTGYTDTQYF.

This clonotype was picked up a small number of times. This sequence joins TRBV7-8 and TRBJ1-2, with D maybe TRBD1 (6 bases). Germline V gene lookup returns CDR1 SGHVS and CDR2 FQNEAQ. Between the trimmed V and J ends, which lost 5 bases and 0 bases, there was a span of 25 bases. The CDR3 loop spans 19 amino acids. The CDR3, as DNA: TGTGCCAGCAGCCAACTGCCAGGGACAAAGGGGGGAGCTAACTATGGCTACACCTTC. Its translation: CASSQLPGTKGGANYGYTF.

This clonotype occurred many times. The CDR3 here is CASHPGFSTDTQYF. Here the CDR3 DNA reads TGTGCCAGCCATCCAGGGTTTAGCACAGATACGCAGTATTTT. V gene TRBV6-1 combines with J gene TRBJ2-3, with a tentative D call TRBD1 (5 bases). CDR3 length equals 14 residues. Germline CDR1 is MNHNS and CDR2 is SASEGT. Trimming removed 8 bases from V and 0 bases from J, with 12 bases in between.

CDR3 sequence reads: CASSELGYNEQFF. The CDR3 DNA reads as TGTGCCAGCAGTGAACTGGGGTACAATGAGCAGTTCTTC. The chain links TRBV2 to TRBJ2-1; D unclear. Germline V gene lookup returns CDR1 SNHLY and CDR2 FYNNEI. This CDR3 spans 13 amino acids. V lost 2 bases and J lost 4, with 6 bases in between. Full variable domain (rest looked up from reference TRBV2 and TRBJ2-1): EPEVTQTPSHQVTQMGQEVILRCVPISNHLYFYWYRQILGQKVEFLVSFYNNEISEKSEIFDDQFSVERPDGSNFTLKIRSTKLEDSAMYFCASSELGYNEQFFGPGTRLTVL.

V usage is TRBV29-1 and J usage is TRBJ2-7; the D gene could be TRBD1 or TRBD2 (5 bases each). Germline V gene lookup returns CDR1 SQVTM and CDR2 ANQGSEA. The CDR3 runs to 12 residues. The ends were cut back, 6 bases at V and 6 bases at J, with 15 bases in the middle. CDR3 in amino acids: CSVGANSREQYF. In DNA form, the CDR3 reads TGCAGCGTCGGGGCTAATTCACGCGAGCAGTACTTC.

This clonotype was counted only a few times. The V call is TRBV29-1, the J call TRBJ2-7, with a possible D match to TRBD1 (6 bases). CDR3 length equals 13 residues. CDR1 SQVTM and CDR2 ANQGSEA come from the germline V gene. The V and J ends lost 3 bases and 2 bases respectively, with 11 bases between them. CDR3 loop: CSVEVEGAYEQYF. The CDR3 DNA sequence: TGCAGCGTTGAGGTCGAGGGGGCCTACGAGCAGTACTTC.

This clonotype was detected many times. The CDR3 loop reads CSVEDPRSYEQYF. As DNA, the CDR3 is TGCAGCGTTGAAGACCCCCGTTCCTACGAGCAGTACTTC. This chain joins TRBV29-1 and TRBJ2-7; D is unresolved. Trimming cost V 0 bases and J 1 base, with 7 bases left between them. Germline loops: CDR1 SQVTM, CDR2 ANQGSEA. The CDR3 totals 13 residues.

The chain is built from TRBV14 and TRBJ2-6, with 9 bases identical to TRBD1. The CDR3 has 16 amino acids. In germline, CDR1 is SGHDN, CDR2 FVKESK. J lost 2 bases, V lost 4 bases, and 3 bases had no gene match. The CDR3 loop reads CASSLQGAPGANVLTF. CDR3 nucleotide sequence: TGTGCCAGCAGCCTACAGGGGGCACCTGGGGCCAACGTCCTGACTTTC.

The sample holds a few counts of this clonotype. The genes are TRBV29-1 and TRBJ2-2, with D perhaps matching TRBD1 or TRBD2 (5 bases each). Deletions cut 4 bases from V and 1 base from J, with 13 bases between. The CDR3 covers 15 residues. CDR1 and CDR2 (germline): SQVTM, ANQGSEA. This CDR3 is CSVVFGTLNTGELFF. CDR3 coding DNA: TGCAGCGTTGTCTTTGGGACCCTGAACACCGGGGAGCTGTTTTTT.

The J gene is TRBJ2-1, the V gene TRBV27, with TRBD2 identical over 8 bases. Trimming at V came to 2 bases and at J to 4 bases, leaving 4 bases not matched to a gene. This CDR3 is built from 15 residues. CDR1 and CDR2 from the germline V gene are MNHEY and SMNVEV (reference sequence). The CDR3 sequence is CASSLSGSWYNEQFF. DNA of the CDR3: TGTGCCAGCAGTTTAAGCGGGAGTTGGTACAATGAGCAGTTCTTC.

This clonotype was detected a few times. J is TRBJ1-2 and V is TRBV4-3; D is undetermined. V dropped 4 bases and J dropped 4 bases, with 10 bases sitting between them. This CDR3 comprises 13 residues. Germline V CDR1 and CDR2: LGHNA, YSLEER. CDR3 sequence: CASSPQRAYGYTF. Written as DNA, the CDR3 is TGCGCCAGCAGCCCGCAAAGGGCCTATGGCTACACCTTC.

This chain connects TRBV13 to TRBJ1-4; D is uncertain. Germline V CDR1 and CDR2: PRHDT, FYEKMQ (reference sequence). The CDR3 sequence is 12 residues long. Trimming left V 0 bases short and J 11 bases short, with 7 bases between. The DNA of the CDR3 is TGTGCCAGCAGCTTAGGCCTTGGGAAACTGTTTTTT. This sequence encodes CASSLGLGKLFF.

The chain uses TRBV12-3 or TRBV12-4 and TRBJ2-3; either TRBD1 or TRBD2 may supply D (5 bases each). The CDR3 spans 11 residues. V gave up 4 bases and J gave up 6 bases, with 5 bases separating them. DNA of the CDR3: TGTGCCAGCAGTTGGGGGGATACGCAGTATTTT. Its translation is CASSWGDTQYF.

This clonotype occurred a few times. The J gene is TRBJ2-7, the V gene TRBV15; D unclear. This CDR3 has 13 amino acids. Germline CDR1 is LNHNV and CDR2 is YYDKDF (reference sequence). V dropped 5 bases and J dropped 2 bases, with 10 bases sitting between them. Here the CDR3 DNA reads TGTGCCACCAGCTACTCTAGAACCTACGAGCAGTACTTC. It codes for CATSYSRTYEQYF.

V and J are TRBV29-1 and TRBJ1-2; D not resolved. V shed 7 bases and J shed 5 bases, with 11 bases lying between them. CDR1 is SQVTM, CDR2 ANQGSEA, per germline. This CDR3 contains 11 residues. The CDR3 loop reads CSAEGLYGYTF. CDR3 coding DNA: TGCAGCGCGGAAGGGCTATATGGCTACACCTTC.

The sample holds many counts of this clonotype. In DNA form, the CDR3 reads TGCAGCGTTGAAGAGCGCGGGAGAAGCTCCTACGAGCAGTACTTC. Translating gives CSVEERGRSSYEQYF. The chain joins TRBV29-1 to TRBJ2-7, with 7 bases aligning to TRBD2. Unmatched junction bases numbered 5, after V lost 0 bases and J lost 0 bases. The CDR3 covers 15 residues. Germline V gene data show CDR1 as SQVTM and CDR2 as ANQGSEA.

At least ten counts were recorded for this clonotype. V is TRBV27 and J is TRBJ2-3, with D perhaps TRBD2 (5 bases). The V gene lost 5 bases and the J gene lost 1 base, with 13 bases spanning the gap. In germline, CDR1 is MNHEY, CDR2 SMNVEV (reference sequence). The CDR3 length is 15 residues. The CDR3 bases are TGTGCCAGCAGTGCGCGGGCAGACGGCACAGATACGCAGTATTTT. Protein: CASSARADGTDTQYF.